What follows are 3 T cell receptor beta chains derived from one specimen sequenced in a study of T cell changes during pregnancy in multiple sclerosis. TCRdb's copy holds only in-frame clones and misses some; the assay was immunoSEQ multiplex PCR. The table records under 95,000 clones, roughly 95% of them present only once. The material was peripheral blood, obtained in the second trimester of pregnancy. Receptors originate from a female donor in good health, enrolled as a control in a pregnancy study.

The gene calls are TRBV6-1 and TRBJ1-5; D is unresolved. The CDR3 runs to 13 residues. The V end lost 2 bases, the J end lost 2 bases, and 4 bases lay between the germline ends. Germline CDR1 and CDR2: MNHNS and SASEGT. As DNA, the CDR3 is TGTGCCAGCAGTGAACCCGGCAATCAGCCCCAGCATTTT. Translated, it gives CASSEPGNQPQHF.

This clone was counted a single time. This chain links TRBV7-2 with TRBJ1-2; D might be TRBD1 (6 bases). The germline CDR1 and CDR2 sequences are SGHTA and FQGNSA. Trimming took 5 bases from V and 1 from J, leaving 17 bases between them. This CDR3 comprises 16 residues. The CDR3 DNA sequence: TGTGCCAGCAGCCTAGACAACAGGGTCTATAACTATGGCTACACCTTC. Translation gives CASSLDNRVYNYGYTF.

The V and J genes are TRBV6-5 and TRBJ1-4; D possibly corresponds to TRBD1 (5 bases). V gave up 5 bases and J gave up 4 bases, with 8 bases separating them. The CDR3 consists of 13 residues. Germline CDR1 reads MNHEY; CDR2 reads SVGAGI. CDR3 coding DNA: TGTGCCAGCAGTCGACAGATTAATGAAAAACTGTTTTTT. It specifies CASSRQINEKLFF.